This T cell receptor beta chain appears in the sequencing data of a study of T cell repertoires in cytomegalovirus infection. On the study more broadly: TCR beta signatures that were public indicated CMV infection and matching HLA type. Study-wide findings and caveats: It was HLA-C-restricted CMV-specific TCR beta clonotypes that dominated the response ex vivo. The cumulative frequency of public TCR beta families identified carriers of CMV plus the relevant HLA.

The CDR3 runs 12 residues. The ends were cut back, 6 bases at V and 4 bases at J, with 7 bases in the middle. Germline-derived CDR1 and CDR2 are MNHNS and SASEGT. TCRdb recomputed calls from the reads with MiXCR, one row per CDR3 protein. Of about 700,000 distinct CDR3 sequences in the sample, around 30% are singletons; the top ten hold 15% to 20%. A few counts support this clonotype. The target antigen is unknown. This receptor was taken from a human donor in good health (CMV status not recorded). Some clones in this sample may be carry-over from other donors' samples. V usage is TRBV6-1 and J usage is TRBJ2-1; D not certain. Sequencing was performed on cultured PBMCs, taken from culture after CMV antigen stimulation. DNA of the CDR3: TGTGCCAGCAGGGGCGTATACAATGAGCAGTTCTTC. This codes for CASRGVYNEQFF.